This TCR beta chain was captured by sequencing in a study of T cell responses to AZD1222 COVID-19 vaccine. This CDR3 spans 12 amino acids. Looked up from germline, CDR1 is DFQATT and CDR2 is SNEGSKA (reference sequence). V shed 3 bases and J shed 1 base, with 7 bases lying between them. Turning to this clone: What it recognizes is unknown.

TCRdb keeps only in-frame clones here, not all; method: immunoSEQ multiplex PCR. The sample records tens of thousands of clones, 70% to 90% being singletons. Findings and limits, study-wide: Clonal diversity may have been underestimated, and the donors were mostly white British, with more females than males. Only 5 or 6 people who got AZD1222 tested seropositive at baseline.

The sequence was collected from an adult who received the AZD1222 COVID-19 vaccine. The V and J genes are TRBV20-1 and TRBJ2-7; D unresolved. Here the sequenced sample was peripheral blood, taken 28 days after the second AZD1222 dose. The CDR3 region has the DNA TGCAGTGCTAGTCGAAAGTCCTACGAGCAGTACTTC. It codes for CSASRKSYEQYF.